These 10 T cell receptor beta chains were sequenced from one sample in a study of T-cell memory formation after mild COVID-19. TCRdb analysed the 5' RACE reads with MiXCR anew, one entry per CDR3 protein. Here the sample spans fewer than 110,000 distinct CDR3 sequences, roughly 14% being singletons. The sample was PBMCs or a T cell subset sorted from them (not recorded which). These receptors originate from a man aged 18-30 years who had mild COVID-19 (a few samples of this study predate the infection). Cell type and time point are not known.

This chain links TRBV11-2 with TRBJ1-3; 8 bases are a match to TRBD1. With 8 bases clipped from V and 5 bases from J, the junction kept 11 bases outside the gene matches. The CDR3 is 15 residues long. Germline CDR1 SGHAT, CDR2 FQNNGV. The CDR3 sequence: CASHARQGARNTIYF. The DNA for the CDR3 is TGTGCCAGCCATGCTAGGCAGGGGGCGAGAAACACCATATATTTT.

This chain uses TRBV4-3 with TRBJ2-7, with unresolved D. There are 16 residues in the CDR3. The germline V gene encodes CDR1 LGHNA and CDR2 YSLEER. V was pared by 0 bases and J by 4 bases, with 16 bases between. CDR3 nucleotide sequence: TGCGCCAGCAGCCAAGAATCCCGGGCCGGAGAATACGAGCAGTACTTC. It codes for CASSQESRAGEYEQYF.

The chain employs TRBV19 and TRBJ1-2, with D possibly TRBD1 on 6 matching bases. V was shortened by 6 bases and J by 4 bases, with 15 bases between the two germline ends. Looked up from germline, CDR1 is LNHDA and CDR2 is SQIVND (reference sequence). The length of the CDR3 is 14 residues. The CDR3 region is CASSPGGSLYGYTF. The CDR3, as DNA: TGTGCCAGTAGCCCGGGGGGCAGTCTCTATGGCTACACCTTC. Full variable domain (outside the CDR3, taken from reference TRBV19 and TRBJ1-2): DGGITQSPKYLFRKEGQNVTLSCEQNLNHDAMYWYRQDPGQGLRLIYYSQIVNDFQKGDIAEGYSVSREKKESFPLTVTSAQKNPTAFYLCASSPGGSLYGYTFGSGTRLTVV.

This clonotype was picked up a small number of times. CDR3 protein: CATSAQPPVSNQPQHF. The CDR3 DNA follows: TGTGCCACCAGCGCACAACCCCCGGTGAGCAATCAGCCCCAGCATTTT. The rearrangement links TRBV15 to TRBJ1-5; D remains unclear. The germline V and J ends were trimmed by 5 bases and 1 base, with 15 bases remaining between them. From germline, CDR1 is LNHNV and CDR2 YYDKDF (reference sequence). This CDR3 comprises 16 residues.

This clonotype was observed at least ten times. The chain recombines TRBV7-6 with TRBJ2-3; D is unresolved. V shed 4 bases and J shed 1 base, with 15 bases lying between them. The CDR3 length is 16 residues. The germline CDR1 and CDR2 sequences are SGHVS and FNYEAQ. The DNA for the CDR3 is TGTGCCAGCAGCTCCCGATTGGCAGACCGCACAGATACGCAGTATTTT. Translation: CASSSRLADRTDTQYF.

This clonotype has at least ten counts. The rearrangement links TRBV5-6 to TRBJ2-1; possible D gene TRBD2, 6 bases. The CDR3 covers 15 residues. Trimming removed 0 bases at V and 0 bases at J, with 7 bases between. Germline CDR1 SGHDT, CDR2 YYEEEE. CDR3 DNA sequence: TGTGCCAGCAGCTTGGGGGGAGGCTCCTACAATGAGCAGTTCTTC. Residues: CASSLGGGSYNEQFF.

This clonotype was found a few times. This chain uses TRBV7-6 with TRBJ1-4, with TRBD1 identical over 8 bases. The junction had 13 bases not matched to a gene; V was cut back by 5 bases and J by 8 bases. The germline V gene has CDR1 SGHVS and CDR2 FNYEAQ. The CDR3 spans 16 residues. CDR3 in amino acids: CASSAFSWDRREKLFF. Written as DNA, the CDR3 is TGTGCCAGCAGCGCCTTTTCGTGGGACAGGCGCGAAAAACTGTTTTTT.

The chain couples TRBV9 to TRBJ2-3; tentative D call: TRBD2 (6 bases). The CDR3 runs 16 residues. CDR1 and CDR2 from the germline V gene are SGDLS and YYNGEE. The V and J ends lost 3 bases and 6 bases respectively, with 20 bases between them. This CDR3 reads CASSASRGGGIDTQYF. Written as DNA, the CDR3 is TGTGCCAGCAGCGCCTCGAGGGGCGGAGGGATTGATACGCAGTATTTT.

The J gene is TRBJ2-1, the V gene TRBV9; 8 positions match TRBD2. V shed 5 bases and J 5 bases; nucleotides not matched to a gene: 6. This CDR3 has 14 residues. Germline CDR1 is SGDLS and CDR2 is YYNGEE. In DNA, the CDR3 is TGTGCCAGCAGTTGGGCGGGGGGCCACAATGAGCAGTTCTTC. It is translated as CASSWAGGHNEQFF.

The chain couples TRBV9 to TRBJ1-6; TRBD1 might be the D (5 bases). Trimming removed 3 bases at V and 9 bases at J, with 13 bases between. From germline, CDR1 is SGDLS and CDR2 YYNGEE. This CDR3 spans 14 amino acids. CDR3 amino acids: CASSGGGFFSPLHF. CDR3 in DNA: TGTGCCAGCAGCGGTGGGGGTTTCTTTTCACCCCTCCACTTT.